This T cell receptor (beta chain) was documented in a study of T cell clonotyping in hematopoietic cell transplantation. Findings of the study overall: No sorting was done, leaving CD4 and CD8 contributions mixed.

Recipient blood drawn about 28 days pretransplant and days 30, 100, 180 after. With respect to this clone: The antigen remains unidentified.

CDR1 is LNHDA and CDR2 is SQIVND in the germline V gene (reference sequence). V lost 5 bases, J lost 4 bases, and 13 bases stayed unmatched. The CDR3 runs 17 residues. Using immunoSEQ multiplex PCR, the repertoire was profiled, and TCRdb retains in-frame clones only, with some absent. The data hold about 5,000 clones, with approximately 91% observed a single time. The rearrangement joins TRBV19 to TRBJ1-1, with 10 bases aligning to TRBD1. Sample: peripheral blood mononuclear cells, taken 100 days after allogeneic stem cell transplant. The receptor was derived from a female patient aged 50-59 years who had an allogeneic stem cell transplant from a related donor, so the T cells may come from the graft donor. Some clones in this sample may be carry-over from other donors' samples. This CDR3 is CASSPQGRDRGGTEAFF. The CDR3 coding sequence is TGTGCCAGTAGTCCCCAAGGGAGGGACAGGGGAGGCACTGAAGCTTTCTTT.